Presented here are 6 T cell receptor beta chains from one specimen sequenced in a study of shared clonotypes between healthy human individuals. CD45RO-negative, CCR7-selected cells formed the naive CD8 fraction, which excluded terminally differentiated effector memory CD45RA+ cells. Assay used: immunoSEQ multiplex PCR; TCRdb lists only in-frame clones, some missing. The sample has 560,000 or so clones; approximately 96% are singletons. The sample comprised naive CD8+ T cells sorted from blood. All receptors derive from a woman between 25 and 40 years old in good health.

V usage is TRBV19 and J usage is TRBJ1-5; no clear D. CDR1 and CDR2 (germline): LNHDA, SQIVND (reference sequence). Trimming removed 5 bases at V and 0 bases at J, with 11 bases between. The CDR3 consists of 15 residues. As DNA, the CDR3 is TGTGCCAGTAGTGTTACAGAGTATAGCAATCAGCCCCAGCATTTT. Residues: CASSVTEYSNQPQHF.

The chain recombines TRBV5-6 with TRBJ2-2; 14 bases line up with TRBD2. Germline CDR1 is SGHDT and CDR2 is YYEEEE. The CDR3 is made up of 17 amino acids. V lost 2 bases, J lost 1 base, and 1 base stayed unmatched. Here the CDR3 DNA reads TGTGCCAGCAGCTTAGGGACTAGCGGGGGGAACACCGGGGAGCTGTTTTTT. Translation: CASSLGTSGGNTGELFF.

The genes are TRBV5-1 and TRBJ1-2; a possible D gene is TRBD1 (6 bases). Trimming took off 2 bases at V and 6 bases at J, with 14 bases between the two ends. The CDR3 is 14 residues long. Germline V gene data show CDR1 as SGHRS and CDR2 as YFSETQ. This CDR3 is CASSFEGGGHGYTF. CDR3 in DNA: TGCGCCAGCAGCTTCGAGGGGGGTGGCCATGGCTACACCTTC.

The chain carries TRBV7-9 and TRBJ2-5; TRBD1 is a possible D gene (5 bases). Trimming took off 3 bases at V and 1 base at J, with 9 bases between the two ends. Per germline, CDR1 SEHNR and CDR2 FQNEAQ (reference sequence). The CDR3 covers 14 residues. As DNA, the CDR3 is TGTGCCAGCAGCTTCGACAGCAGCCAAGAGACCCAGTACTTC. Protein sequence: CASSFDSSQETQYF.

This chain connects TRBV10-3 to TRBJ1-2, with D maybe TRBD1 (5 bases). CDR1 and CDR2 from the germline V gene are ENHRY and SYGVKD. V was shortened by 9 bases and J by 8 bases, with 13 bases between the two germline ends. CDR3 size: 11 residues. This chain's CDR3 is CAIQGEEGYTF. CDR3 DNA sequence: TGTGCCATTCAGGGCGAGGAGGGCTACACCTTC.

This chain connects TRBV6-5 to TRBJ2-1; D perhaps matches TRBD1 (6 bases). Trimming left V 5 bases short and J 5 bases short, with 13 bases between. In germline, CDR1 is MNHEY, CDR2 SVGAGI. CDR3 length: 14 residues. The CDR3 nucleotides are TGTGCCAGCAGTGGGGGCCGGATCAACAATGAGCAGTTCTTC. This translates into CASSGGRINNEQFF.